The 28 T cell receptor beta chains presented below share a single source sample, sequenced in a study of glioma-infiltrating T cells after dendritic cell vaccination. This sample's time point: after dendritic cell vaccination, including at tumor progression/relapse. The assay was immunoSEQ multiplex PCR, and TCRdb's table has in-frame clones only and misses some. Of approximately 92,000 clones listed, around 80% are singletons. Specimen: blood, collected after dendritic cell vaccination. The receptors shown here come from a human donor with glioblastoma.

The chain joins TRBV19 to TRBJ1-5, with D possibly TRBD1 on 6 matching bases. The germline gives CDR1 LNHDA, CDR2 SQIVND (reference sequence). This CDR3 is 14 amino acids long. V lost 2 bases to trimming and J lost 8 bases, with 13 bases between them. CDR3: CASSITGGAEPQHF. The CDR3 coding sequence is TGTGCCAGTAGTATAACGGGGGGGGCAGAGCCCCAGCATTTT.

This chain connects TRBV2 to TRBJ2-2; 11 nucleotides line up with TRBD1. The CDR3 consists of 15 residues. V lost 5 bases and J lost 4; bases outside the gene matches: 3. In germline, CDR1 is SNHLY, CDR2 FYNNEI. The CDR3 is CASSWDRGTTGELFF. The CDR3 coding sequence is TGTGCCAGCAGTTGGGACAGGGGGACCACCGGGGAGCTGTTTTTT. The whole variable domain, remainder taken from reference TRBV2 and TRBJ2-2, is EPEVTQTPSHQVTQMGQEVILRCVPISNHLYFYWYRQILGQKVEFLVSFYNNEISEKSEIFDDQFSVERPDGSNFTLKIRSTKLEDSAMYFCASSWDRGTTGELFFGEGSRLTVL.

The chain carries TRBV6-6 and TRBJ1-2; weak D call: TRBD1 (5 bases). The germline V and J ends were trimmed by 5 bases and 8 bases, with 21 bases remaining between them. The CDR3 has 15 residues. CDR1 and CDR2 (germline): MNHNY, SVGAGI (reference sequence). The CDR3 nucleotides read TGTGCCAGCAGTACTCTTAATAGCAGGGTTGGCGGCTACACCTTC. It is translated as CASSTLNSRVGGYTF.

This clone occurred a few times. CDR3 nucleotide sequence: TGTGCCAGTGCTACCGACAGGGACGGTCCCTACGAGCAGTACTTC. Translation gives CASATDRDGPYEQYF. V is TRBV19 and J is TRBJ2-7, with 7 positions matching TRBD1. CDR3 length equals 15 residues. In germline, CDR1 is LNHDA, CDR2 SQIVND (reference sequence). J was trimmed by 2 bases and V by 8 bases; bases with no gene match: 12.

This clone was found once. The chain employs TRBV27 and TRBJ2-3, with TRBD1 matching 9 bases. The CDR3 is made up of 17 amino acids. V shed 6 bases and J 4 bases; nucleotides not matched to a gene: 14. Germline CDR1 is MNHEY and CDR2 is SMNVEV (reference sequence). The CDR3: CASSPWTGEVAADTQYF. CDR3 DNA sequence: TGTGCCAGCAGCCCCTGGACAGGGGAAGTCGCCGCAGATACGCAGTATTTT.

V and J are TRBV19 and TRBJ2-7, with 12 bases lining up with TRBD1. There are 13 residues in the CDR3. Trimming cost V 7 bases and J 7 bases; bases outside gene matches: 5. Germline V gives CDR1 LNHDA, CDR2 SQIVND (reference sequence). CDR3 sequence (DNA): TGTGCCAGTATGGGACAGGGGGCGGAGGAGCAGTACTTC. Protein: CASMGQGAEEQYF. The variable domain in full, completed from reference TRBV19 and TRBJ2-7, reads DGGITQSPKYLFRKEGQNVTLSCEQNLNHDAMYWYRQDPGQGLRLIYYSQIVNDFQKGDIAEGYSVSREKKESFPLTVTSAQKNPTAFYLCASMGQGAEEQYFGPGTRLTVT.

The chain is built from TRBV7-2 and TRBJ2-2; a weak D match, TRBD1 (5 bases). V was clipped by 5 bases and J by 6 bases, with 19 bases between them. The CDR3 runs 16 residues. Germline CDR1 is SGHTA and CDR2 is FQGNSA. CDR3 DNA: TGTGCCAGCAGCCCCCCAGGAGTTCTAGGGGCCGGGGAGCTGTTTTTT. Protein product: CASSPPGVLGAGELFF. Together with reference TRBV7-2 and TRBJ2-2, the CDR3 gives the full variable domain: GAGVSQSPSNKVTEKGKDVELRCDPISGHTALYWYRQSLGQGLEFLIYFQGNSAPDKSGLPSDRFSAERTGGSVSTLTIQRTQQEDSAVYLCASSPPGVLGAGELFFGEGSRLTVL.

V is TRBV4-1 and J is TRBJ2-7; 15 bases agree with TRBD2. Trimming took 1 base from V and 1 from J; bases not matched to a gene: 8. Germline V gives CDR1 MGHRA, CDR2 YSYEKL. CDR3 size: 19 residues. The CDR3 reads CASSQGPGLAGGPSYEQYF. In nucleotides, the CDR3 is TGCGCCAGCAGCCAAGGGCCGGGACTAGCGGGGGGCCCTTCCTACGAGCAGTACTTC.

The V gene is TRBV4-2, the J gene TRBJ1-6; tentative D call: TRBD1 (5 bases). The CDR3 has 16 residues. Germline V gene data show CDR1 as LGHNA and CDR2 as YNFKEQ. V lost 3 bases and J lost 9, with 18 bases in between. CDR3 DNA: TGTGCCAGCAGCCAGGCTACAGCAGGGTTCACTTCACCCCTCCACTTT. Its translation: CASSQATAGFTSPLHF.

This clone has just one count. CDR3 sequence (DNA): TGTGCCAGCAGTGATTATCGGCGGGGAGGGGCCCAGTACTTC. Its protein is CASSDYRRGGAQYF. The chain carries TRBV2 and TRBJ2-5; TRBD2 aligns across 7 bases. With V trimmed by 3 bases and J by 9 bases, 10 bases remained unmatched. The CDR3 has 14 amino acids. From germline, CDR1 is SNHLY and CDR2 FYNNEI.

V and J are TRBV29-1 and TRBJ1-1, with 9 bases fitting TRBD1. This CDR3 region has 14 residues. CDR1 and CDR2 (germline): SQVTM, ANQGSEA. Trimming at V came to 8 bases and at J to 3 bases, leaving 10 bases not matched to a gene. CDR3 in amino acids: CSITGGASDTEAFF. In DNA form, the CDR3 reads TGCAGCATTACAGGGGGCGCATCGGACACTGAAGCTTTCTTT.

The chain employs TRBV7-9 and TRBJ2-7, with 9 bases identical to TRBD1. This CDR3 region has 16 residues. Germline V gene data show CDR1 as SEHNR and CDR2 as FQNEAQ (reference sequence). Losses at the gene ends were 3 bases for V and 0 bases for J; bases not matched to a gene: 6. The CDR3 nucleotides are TGTGCCAGCAGCTTGTCACAGGGGGCTGACTCCTACGAGCAGTACTTC. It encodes CASSLSQGADSYEQYF.

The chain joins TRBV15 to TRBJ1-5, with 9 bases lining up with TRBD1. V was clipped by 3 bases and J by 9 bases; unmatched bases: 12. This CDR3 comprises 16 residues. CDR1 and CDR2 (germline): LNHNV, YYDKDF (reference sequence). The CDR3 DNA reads TGTGCCACCAGCAGGGGGACAGGGCTAAGATTCCGGCCCCAGCATTTT. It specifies CATSRGTGLRFRPQHF. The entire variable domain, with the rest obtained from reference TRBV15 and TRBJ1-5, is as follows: DAMVIQNPRYQVTQFGKPVTLSCSQTLNHNVMYWYQQKSSQAPKLLFHYYDKDFNNEADTPDNFQSRRPNTSFCFLDIRSPGLGDTAMYLCATSRGTGLRFRPQHFGDGTRLSIL.

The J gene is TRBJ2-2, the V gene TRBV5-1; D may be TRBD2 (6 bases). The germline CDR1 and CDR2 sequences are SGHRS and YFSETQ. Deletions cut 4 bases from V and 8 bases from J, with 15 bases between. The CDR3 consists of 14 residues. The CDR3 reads CASSRAGGEGELFF. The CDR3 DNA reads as TGCGCCAGCAGCCGGGCCGGCGGGGAAGGGGAGCTGTTTTTT.

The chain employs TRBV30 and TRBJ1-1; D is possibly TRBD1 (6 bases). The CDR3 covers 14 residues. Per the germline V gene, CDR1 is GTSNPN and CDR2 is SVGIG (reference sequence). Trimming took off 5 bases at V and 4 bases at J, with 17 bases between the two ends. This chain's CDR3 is CAWYLLGTITEAFF. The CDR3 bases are TGTGCCTGGTACTTATTGGGGACAATCACTGAAGCTTTCTTT.

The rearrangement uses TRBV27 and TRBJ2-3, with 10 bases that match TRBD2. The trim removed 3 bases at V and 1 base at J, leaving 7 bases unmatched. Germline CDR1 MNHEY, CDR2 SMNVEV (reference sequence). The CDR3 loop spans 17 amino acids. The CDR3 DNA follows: TGTGCCAGCAGTTTTTGGACTAGCGGACGTGGCACAGATACGCAGTATTTT. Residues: CASSFWTSGRGTDTQYF.

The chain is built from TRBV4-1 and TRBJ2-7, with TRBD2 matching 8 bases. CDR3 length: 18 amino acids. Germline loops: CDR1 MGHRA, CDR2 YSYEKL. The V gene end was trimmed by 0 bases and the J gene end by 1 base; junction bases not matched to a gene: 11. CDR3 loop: CASSQEEGTRSYSYEQYF. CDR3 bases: TGCGCCAGCAGCCAAGAAGAGGGGACTAGATCCTATTCCTACGAGCAGTACTTC.

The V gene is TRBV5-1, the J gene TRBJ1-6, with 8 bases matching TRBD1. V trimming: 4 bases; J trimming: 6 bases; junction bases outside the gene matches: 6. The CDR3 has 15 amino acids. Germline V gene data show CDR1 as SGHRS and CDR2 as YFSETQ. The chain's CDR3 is CASSLQGAVNSPLHF. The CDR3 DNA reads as TGCGCCAGCAGCCTTCAGGGGGCGGTTAATTCACCCCTCCACTTT.

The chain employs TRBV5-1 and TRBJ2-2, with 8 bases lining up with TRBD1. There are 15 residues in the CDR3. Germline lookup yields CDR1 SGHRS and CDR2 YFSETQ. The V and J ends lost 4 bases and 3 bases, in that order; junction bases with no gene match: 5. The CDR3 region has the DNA TGCGCCAGCAGCCGTTCGACAGGGGACACCGGGGAGCTGTTTTTT. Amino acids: CASSRSTGDTGELFF.

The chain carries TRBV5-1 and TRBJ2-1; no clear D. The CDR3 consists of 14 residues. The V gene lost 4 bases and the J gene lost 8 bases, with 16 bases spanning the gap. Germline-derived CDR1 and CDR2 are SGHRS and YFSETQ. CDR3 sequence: CASSLGSPVDEQFF. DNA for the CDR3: TGCGCCAGCAGCCTGGGATCCCCGGTGGATGAGCAGTTCTTC.

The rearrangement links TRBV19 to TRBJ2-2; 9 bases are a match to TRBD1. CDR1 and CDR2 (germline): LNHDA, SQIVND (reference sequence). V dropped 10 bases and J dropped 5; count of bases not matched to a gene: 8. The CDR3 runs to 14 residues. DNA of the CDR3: TGTGCCACGCGGGACAGGGTTAGTACCGGGGAGCTGTTTTTT. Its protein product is CATRDRVSTGELFF.

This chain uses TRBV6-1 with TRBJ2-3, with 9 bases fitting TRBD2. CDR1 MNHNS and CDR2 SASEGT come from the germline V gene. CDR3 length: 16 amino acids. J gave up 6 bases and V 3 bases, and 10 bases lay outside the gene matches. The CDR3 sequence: CASSDPGRGGLDTQYF. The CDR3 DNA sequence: TGTGCCAGCAGTGATCCCGGGCGGGGGGGCCTTGATACGCAGTATTTT.

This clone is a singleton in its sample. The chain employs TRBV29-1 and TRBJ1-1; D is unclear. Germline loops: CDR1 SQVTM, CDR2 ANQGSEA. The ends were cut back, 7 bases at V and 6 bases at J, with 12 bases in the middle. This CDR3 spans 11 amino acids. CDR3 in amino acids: CSAGGRSEAFF. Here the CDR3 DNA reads TGCAGCGCCGGAGGACGCTCTGAAGCTTTCTTT. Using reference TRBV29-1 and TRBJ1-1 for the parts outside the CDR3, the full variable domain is SAVISQKPSRDICQRGTSLTIQCQVDSQVTMMFWYRQQPGQSLTLIATANQGSEATYESGFVIDKFPISRPNLTFSTLTVSNMSPEDSSIYLCSAGGRSEAFFGQGTRLTVV.

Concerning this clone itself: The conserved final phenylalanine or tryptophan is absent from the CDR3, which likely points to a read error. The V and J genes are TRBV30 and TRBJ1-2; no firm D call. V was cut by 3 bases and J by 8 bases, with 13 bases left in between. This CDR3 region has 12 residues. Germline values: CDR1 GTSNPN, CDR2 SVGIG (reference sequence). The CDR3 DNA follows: TGTGCCTGGAGCCTATCTTTTGGCGGCTACACCTTA. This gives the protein CAWSLSFGGYTL.

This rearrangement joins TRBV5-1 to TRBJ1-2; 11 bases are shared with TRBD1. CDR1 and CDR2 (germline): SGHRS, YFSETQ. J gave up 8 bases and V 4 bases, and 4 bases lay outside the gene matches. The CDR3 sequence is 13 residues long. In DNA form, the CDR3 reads TGCGCCAGCAGCCCAGGGACAGGGGGGGGCTACACCTTC. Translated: CASSPGTGGGYTF.

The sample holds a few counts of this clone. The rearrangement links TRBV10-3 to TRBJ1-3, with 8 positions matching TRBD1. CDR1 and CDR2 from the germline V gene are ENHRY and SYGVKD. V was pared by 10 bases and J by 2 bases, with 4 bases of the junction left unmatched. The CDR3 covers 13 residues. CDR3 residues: CAKIQGAGNTIYF. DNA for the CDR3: TGTGCCAAAATACAGGGGGCTGGAAACACCATATATTTT.

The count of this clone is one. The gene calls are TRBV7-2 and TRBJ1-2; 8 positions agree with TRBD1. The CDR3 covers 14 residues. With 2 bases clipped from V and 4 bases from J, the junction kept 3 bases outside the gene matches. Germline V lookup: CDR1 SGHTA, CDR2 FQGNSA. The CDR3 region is CASSLRDRIYGYTF. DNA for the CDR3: TGTGCCAGCAGCTTACGGGACAGGATCTATGGCTACACCTTC.

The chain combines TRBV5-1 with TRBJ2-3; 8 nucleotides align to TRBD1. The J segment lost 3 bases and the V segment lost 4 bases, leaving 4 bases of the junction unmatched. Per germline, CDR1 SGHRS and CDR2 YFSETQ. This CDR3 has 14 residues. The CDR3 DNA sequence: TGCGCCAGCAGCCGCGGACAGGGAACAGATACGCAGTATTTT. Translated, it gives CASSRGQGTDTQYF.